This T cell receptor (beta chain) was profiled in a study of blood T cells in healthy people across ages. The second PCR ran about 6 to 11 cycles with a sample-barcoded 5' primer and J-beta primers. TCRdb independently ran MiXCR on the 5' RACE reads; one entry per CDR3 protein. This sample has approximately 730,000 distinct CDR3 sequences, with approximately 55% found just once. The CDR3 contains 15 residues. V gave up 5 bases and J gave up 3 bases; unmatched junction bases: 9. Germline V lookup: CDR1 SGHTA, CDR2 FQGNSA. This clonotype was recorded many times. V is TRBV7-2 and J is TRBJ2-5, with 7 bases matching TRBD1. The TCR comes from an elderly man in good health. Specimen: blood. This chain's CDR3 is CASSPDRTRKETQYF. In nucleotides, the CDR3 is TGTGCCAGCAGCCCGGACAGGACTCGAAAAGAGACCCAGTACTTC.